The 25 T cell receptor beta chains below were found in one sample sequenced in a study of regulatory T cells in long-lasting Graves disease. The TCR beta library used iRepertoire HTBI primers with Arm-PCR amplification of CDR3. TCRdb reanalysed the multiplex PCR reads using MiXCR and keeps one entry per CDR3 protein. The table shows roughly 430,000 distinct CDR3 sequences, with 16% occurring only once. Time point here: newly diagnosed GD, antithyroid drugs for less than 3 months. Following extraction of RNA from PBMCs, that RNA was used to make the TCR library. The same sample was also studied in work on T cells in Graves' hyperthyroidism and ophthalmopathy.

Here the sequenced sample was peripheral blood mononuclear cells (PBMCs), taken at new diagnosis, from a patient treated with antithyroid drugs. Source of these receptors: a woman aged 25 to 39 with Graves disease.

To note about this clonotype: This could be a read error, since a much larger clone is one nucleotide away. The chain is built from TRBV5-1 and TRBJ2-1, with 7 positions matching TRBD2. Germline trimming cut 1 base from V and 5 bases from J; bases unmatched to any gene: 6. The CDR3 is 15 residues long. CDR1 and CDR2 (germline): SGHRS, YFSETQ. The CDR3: CASSLFGGSHNEQFF. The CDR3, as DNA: TGCGCCAGCAGCTTGTTTGGCGGGAGCCACAATGAGCAGTTCTTC.

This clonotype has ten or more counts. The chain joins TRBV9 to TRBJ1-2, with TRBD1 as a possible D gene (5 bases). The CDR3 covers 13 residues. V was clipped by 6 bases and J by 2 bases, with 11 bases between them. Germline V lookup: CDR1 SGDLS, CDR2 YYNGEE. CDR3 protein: CASTREQNYGYTF. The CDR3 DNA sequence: TGTGCCAGCACCAGGGAGCAAAACTATGGCTACACCTTC.

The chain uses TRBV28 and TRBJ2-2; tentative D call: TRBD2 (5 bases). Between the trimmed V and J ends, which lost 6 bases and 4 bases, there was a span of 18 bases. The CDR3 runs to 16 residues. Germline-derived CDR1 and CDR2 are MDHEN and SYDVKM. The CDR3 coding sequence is TGTGCCAGCAGGGGAGCCCGAGGAGGAGTCACCGGGGAGCTGTTTTTT. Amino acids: CASRGARGGVTGELFF.

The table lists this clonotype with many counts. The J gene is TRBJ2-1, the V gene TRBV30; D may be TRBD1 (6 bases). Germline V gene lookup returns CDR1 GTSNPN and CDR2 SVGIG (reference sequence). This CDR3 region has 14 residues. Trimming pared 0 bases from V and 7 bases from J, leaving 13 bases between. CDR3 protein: CAWSVLGTGNEQFF. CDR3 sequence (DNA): TGTGCCTGGAGTGTACTGGGTACAGGGAATGAGCAGTTCTTC.

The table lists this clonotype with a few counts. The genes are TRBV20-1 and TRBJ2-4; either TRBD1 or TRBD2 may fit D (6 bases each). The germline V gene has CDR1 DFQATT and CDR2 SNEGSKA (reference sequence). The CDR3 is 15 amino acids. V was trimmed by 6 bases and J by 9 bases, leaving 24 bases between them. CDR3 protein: CSARRDNERGGIQYF. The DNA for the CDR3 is TGCAGTGCCAGGCGGGACAACGAAAGAGGGGGCATTCAGTACTTC.

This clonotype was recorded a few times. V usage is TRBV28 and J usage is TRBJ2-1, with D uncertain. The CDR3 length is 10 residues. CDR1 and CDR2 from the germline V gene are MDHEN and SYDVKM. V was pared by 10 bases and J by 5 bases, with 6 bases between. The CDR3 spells CATHHNEQFF. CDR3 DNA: TGTGCCACCCATCACAATGAGCAGTTCTTC.

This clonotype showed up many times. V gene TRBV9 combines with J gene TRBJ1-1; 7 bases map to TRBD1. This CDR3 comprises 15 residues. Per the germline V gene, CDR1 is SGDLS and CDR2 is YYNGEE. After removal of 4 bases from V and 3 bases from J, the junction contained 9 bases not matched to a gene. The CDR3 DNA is TGTGCCAGCAGCCCCCATACAGGGGATTACACTGAAGCTTTCTTT. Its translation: CASSPHTGDYTEAFF.

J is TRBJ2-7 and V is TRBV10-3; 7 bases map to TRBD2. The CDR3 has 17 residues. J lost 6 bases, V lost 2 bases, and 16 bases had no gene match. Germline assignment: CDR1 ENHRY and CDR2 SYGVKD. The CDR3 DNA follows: TGTGCCATCAGTGAGCGGGGGGACTTCCAGCTTGGGGCCGAGCAGTACTTC. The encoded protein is CAISERGDFQLGAEQYF.

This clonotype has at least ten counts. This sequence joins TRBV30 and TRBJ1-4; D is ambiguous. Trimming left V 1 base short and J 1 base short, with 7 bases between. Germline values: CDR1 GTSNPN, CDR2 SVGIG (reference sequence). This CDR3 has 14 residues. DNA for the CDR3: TGTGCCTGGAGTGAGGCGGGAACTAATGAAAAACTGTTTTTT. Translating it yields CAWSEAGTNEKLFF. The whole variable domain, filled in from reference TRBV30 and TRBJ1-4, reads SQTIHQWPATLVQPVGSPLSLECTVEGTSNPNLYWYRQAAGRGLQLLFYSVGIGQISSEVPQNLSASRPQDRQFILSSKKLLLSDSGFYLCAWSEAGTNEKLFFGSGTQLSVL.

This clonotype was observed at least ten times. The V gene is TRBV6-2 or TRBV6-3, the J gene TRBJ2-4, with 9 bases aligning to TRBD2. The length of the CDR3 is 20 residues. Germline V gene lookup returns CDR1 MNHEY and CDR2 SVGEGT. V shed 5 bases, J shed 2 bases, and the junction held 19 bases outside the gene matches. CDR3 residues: CASSRAGGLSGLESKNIQYF. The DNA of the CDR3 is TGTGCCAGCAGTCGAGCGGGAGGCCTTTCGGGTCTCGAATCCAAAAACATTCAGTACTTC.

For the CDR3, the DNA is TGTGCCAGCAGCAGTAGGTCAGCGGCGATGAACACTGAAGCTTTCTTT. Translated: CASSSRSAAMNTEAFF. The chain combines TRBV7-9 with TRBJ1-1; D is ambiguous. The germline V gene has CDR1 SEHNR and CDR2 FQNEAQ (reference sequence). V lost 5 bases, J lost 0 bases, and 16 bases lay in between. The CDR3 extends over 16 amino acids.

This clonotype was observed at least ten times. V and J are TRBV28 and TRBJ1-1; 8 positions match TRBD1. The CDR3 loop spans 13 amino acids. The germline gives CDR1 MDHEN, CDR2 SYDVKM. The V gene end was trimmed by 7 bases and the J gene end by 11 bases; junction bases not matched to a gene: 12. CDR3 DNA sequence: TGTGCCAGCATCCTGTCAGGGACAGGCGGGGCTTTCTTT. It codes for CASILSGTGGAFF.

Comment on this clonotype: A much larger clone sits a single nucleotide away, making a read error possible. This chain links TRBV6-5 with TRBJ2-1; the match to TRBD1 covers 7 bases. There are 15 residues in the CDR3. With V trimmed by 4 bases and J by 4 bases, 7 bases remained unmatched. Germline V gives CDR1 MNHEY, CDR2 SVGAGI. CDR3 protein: CASSSGGQAYNEQFF. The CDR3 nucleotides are TGTGCCAGCAGTTCGGGCGGACAGGCATACAATGAGCAGTTCTTC.

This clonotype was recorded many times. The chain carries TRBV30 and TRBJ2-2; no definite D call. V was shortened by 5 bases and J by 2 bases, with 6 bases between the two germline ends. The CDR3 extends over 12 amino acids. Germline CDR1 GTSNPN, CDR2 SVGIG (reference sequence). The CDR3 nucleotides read TGTGCCTGGCAGTCAAACACCGGGGAGCTGTTTTTT. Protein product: CAWQSNTGELFF.

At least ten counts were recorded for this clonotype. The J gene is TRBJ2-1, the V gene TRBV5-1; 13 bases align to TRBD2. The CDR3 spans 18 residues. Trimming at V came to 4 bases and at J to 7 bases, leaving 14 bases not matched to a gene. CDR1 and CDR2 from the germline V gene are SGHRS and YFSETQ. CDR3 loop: CASSHRGQLAGGPNEQFF. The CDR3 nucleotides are TGCGCCAGCAGCCACCGGGGTCAACTAGCGGGAGGGCCTAATGAGCAGTTCTTC.

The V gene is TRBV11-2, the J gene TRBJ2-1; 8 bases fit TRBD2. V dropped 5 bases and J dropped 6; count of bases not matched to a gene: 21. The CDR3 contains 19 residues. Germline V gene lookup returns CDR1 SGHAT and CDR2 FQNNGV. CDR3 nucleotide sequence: TGTGCCAGCAGCCCTAACCCCGGGACTAGGGGGAGCAGACTCAATGAGCAGTTCTTC. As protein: CASSPNPGTRGSRLNEQFF.

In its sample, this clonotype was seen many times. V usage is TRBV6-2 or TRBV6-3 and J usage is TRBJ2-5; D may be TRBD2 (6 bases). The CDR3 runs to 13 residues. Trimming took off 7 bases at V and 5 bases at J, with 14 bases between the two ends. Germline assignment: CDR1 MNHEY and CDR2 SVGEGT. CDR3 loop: CASTPPGVETQYF. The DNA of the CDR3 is TGTGCCAGCACCCCTCCGGGAGTTGAGACCCAGTACTTC.

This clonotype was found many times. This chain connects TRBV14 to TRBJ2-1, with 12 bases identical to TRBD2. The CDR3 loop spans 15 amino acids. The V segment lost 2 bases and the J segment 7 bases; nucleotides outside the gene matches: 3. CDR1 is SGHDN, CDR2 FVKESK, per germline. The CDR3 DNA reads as TGTGCCAGCAGCCAACTAGCGGGAGGGAGTAATGAGCAGTTCTTC. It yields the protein CASSQLAGGSNEQFF.

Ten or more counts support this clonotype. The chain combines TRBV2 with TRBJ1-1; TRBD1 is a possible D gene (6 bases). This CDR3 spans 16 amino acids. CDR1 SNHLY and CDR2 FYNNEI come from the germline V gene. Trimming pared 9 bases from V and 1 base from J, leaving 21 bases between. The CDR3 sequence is CASPSKGGRENTEAFF. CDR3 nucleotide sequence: TGTGCCAGTCCCTCAAAGGGGGGCAGAGAGAACACTGAAGCTTTCTTT.

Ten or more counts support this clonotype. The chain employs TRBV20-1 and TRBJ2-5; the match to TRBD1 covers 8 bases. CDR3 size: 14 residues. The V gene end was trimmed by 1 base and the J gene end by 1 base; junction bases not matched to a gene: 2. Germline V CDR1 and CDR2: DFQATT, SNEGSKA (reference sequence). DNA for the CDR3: TGCAGTGCTAGAGGCGACAGGGGCCAAGAGACCCAGTACTTC. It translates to CSARGDRGQETQYF.

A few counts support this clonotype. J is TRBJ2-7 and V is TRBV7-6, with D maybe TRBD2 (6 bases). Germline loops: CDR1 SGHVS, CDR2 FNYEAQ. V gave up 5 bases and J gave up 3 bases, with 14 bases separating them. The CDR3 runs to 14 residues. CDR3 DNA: TGTGCCAGCAGCCAAGAAGGAGGGTACTACGAGCAGTACTTC. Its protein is CASSQEGGYYEQYF.

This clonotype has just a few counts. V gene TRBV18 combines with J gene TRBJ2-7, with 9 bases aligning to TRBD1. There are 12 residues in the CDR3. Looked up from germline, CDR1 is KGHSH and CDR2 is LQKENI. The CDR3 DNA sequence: TGTGCATCGCGACAGGGGGGTCTGGAGCAGTACTTC. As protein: CASRQGGLEQYF. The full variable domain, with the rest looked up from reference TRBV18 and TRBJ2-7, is NAGVMQNPRHLVRRRGQEARLRCSPMKGHSHVYWYRQLPEEGLKFMVYLQKENIIDESGMPKERFSAEFPKEGPSILRIQQVVRGDSAAYFCASRQGGLEQYFGPGTRLTVT.

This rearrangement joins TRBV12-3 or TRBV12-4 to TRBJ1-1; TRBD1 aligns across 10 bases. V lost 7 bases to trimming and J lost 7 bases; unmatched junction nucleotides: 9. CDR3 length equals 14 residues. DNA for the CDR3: TGTGCCAGCACCTGGGACAGGGGCTCGGGTGAAGCTTTCTTT. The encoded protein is CASTWDRGSGEAFF.

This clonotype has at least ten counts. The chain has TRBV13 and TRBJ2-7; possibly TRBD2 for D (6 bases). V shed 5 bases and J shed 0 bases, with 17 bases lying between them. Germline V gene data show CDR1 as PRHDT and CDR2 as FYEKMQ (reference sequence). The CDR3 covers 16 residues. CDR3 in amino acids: CASSAEGSEGSYEQYF. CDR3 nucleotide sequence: TGTGCCAGCAGCGCAGAGGGGTCGGAGGGCTCCTACGAGCAGTACTTC.

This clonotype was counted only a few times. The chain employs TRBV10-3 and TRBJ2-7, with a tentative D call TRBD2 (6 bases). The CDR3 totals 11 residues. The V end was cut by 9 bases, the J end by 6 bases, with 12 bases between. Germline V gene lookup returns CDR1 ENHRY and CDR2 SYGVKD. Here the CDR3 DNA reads TGTGCCATTGCGGCGGAGGGCGAGCAGTACTTC. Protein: CAIAAEGEQYF.